Sequencing of this T cell receptor (beta chain) was carried out in a study of cytomegalovirus exposure and HLA in healthy donors. Primers: 60 Vbeta forward and 13 Jbeta reverse. In the original workflow: A later analysis tallied approximately 87 million unique TCR beta chains, 9.5 million to 14 million of them shared. The table came from immunoSEQ multiplex PCR; TCRdb's copy has only in-frame clones and leaves some out. For V, J and clone size, that table is used; D and trimming come from the DNA. The sample includes about 43,000 clones. Note on this clone: The antigen is unknown.

Study-wide results and limits: Later analysis suggested links between common viral pathogens and several top significant clusters. It was only CMV serostatus that was available as immune exposure information. Across donors, sequencing depth was assumed by presence/absence analyses to be roughly uniform.

The CDR3 has 14 amino acids. V dropped 5 bases and J dropped 1 base, with 9 bases sitting between them. Germline assignment: CDR1 MNHEY and CDR2 SVGAGI. This TCR was sampled from a woman aged 30 to 39 in good health and CMV-seronegative. The rearrangement joins TRBV6-5 to TRBJ1-5, with D uncertain. Sequencing was done on a sample of PBMCs. The chain's CDR3 is CASSTTGSNQPQHF. CDR3 sequence (DNA): TGTGCCAGCAGTACGACTGGGAGCAATCAGCCCCAGCATTTT.